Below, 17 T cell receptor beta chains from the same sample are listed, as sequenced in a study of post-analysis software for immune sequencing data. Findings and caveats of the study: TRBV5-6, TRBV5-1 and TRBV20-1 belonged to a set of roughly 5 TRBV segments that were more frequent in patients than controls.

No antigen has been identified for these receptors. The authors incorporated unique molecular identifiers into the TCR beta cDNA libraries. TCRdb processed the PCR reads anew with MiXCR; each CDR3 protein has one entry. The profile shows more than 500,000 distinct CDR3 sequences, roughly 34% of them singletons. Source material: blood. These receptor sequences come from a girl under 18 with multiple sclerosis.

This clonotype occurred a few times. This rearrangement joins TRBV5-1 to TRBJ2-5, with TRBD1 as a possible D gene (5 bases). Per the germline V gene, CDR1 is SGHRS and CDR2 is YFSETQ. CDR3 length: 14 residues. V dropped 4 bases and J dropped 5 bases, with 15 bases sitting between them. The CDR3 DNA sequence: TGCGCCAGCAGCCCCTCAGGGATTGGGGAGACCCAGTACTTC. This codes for CASSPSGIGETQYF.

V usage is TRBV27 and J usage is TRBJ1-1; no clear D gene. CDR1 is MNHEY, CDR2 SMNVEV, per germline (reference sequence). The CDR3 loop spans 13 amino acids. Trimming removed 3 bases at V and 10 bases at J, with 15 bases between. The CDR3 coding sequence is TGTGCCAGCAGTTTCGGGCCGGGATCGCGAGCTTTCTTT. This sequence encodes CASSFGPGSRAFF.

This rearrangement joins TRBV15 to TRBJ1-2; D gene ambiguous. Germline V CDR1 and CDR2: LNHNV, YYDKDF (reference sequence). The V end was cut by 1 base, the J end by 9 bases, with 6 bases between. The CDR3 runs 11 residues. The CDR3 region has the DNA TGTGCCACCAGCAGAGGAACTCGCTACACCTTC. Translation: CATSRGTRYTF.

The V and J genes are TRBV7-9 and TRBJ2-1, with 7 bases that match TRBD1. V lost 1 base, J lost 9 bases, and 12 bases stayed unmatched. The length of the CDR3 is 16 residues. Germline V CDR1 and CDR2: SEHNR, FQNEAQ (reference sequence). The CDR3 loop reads CASSLVGTADYSEQFF. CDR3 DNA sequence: TGTGCCAGCAGCTTAGTGGGGACAGCAGATTATAGTGAGCAGTTCTTC.

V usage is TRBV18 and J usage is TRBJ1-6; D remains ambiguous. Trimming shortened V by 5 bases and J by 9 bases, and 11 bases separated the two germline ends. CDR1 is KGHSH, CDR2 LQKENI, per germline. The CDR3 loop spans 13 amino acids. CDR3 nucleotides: TGTGCCAGCTCATCGAACCCGGGTTCACCCCTCCACTTT. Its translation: CASSSNPGSPLHF.

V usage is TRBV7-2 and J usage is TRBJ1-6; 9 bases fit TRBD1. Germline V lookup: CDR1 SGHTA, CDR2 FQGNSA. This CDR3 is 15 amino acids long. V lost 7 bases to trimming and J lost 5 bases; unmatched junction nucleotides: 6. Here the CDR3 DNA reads TGTGCCAGCAACAATTGGGACAGGGATAATTCACCCCTCCACTTT. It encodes CASNNWDRDNSPLHF.

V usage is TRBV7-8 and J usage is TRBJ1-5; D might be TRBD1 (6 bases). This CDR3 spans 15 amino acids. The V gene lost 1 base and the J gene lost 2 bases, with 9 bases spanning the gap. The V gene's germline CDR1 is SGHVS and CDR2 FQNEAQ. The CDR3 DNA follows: TGTGCCAGCAGCTTAGACAACAGGGGCAATCAGCCCCAGCATTTT. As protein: CASSLDNRGNQPQHF.

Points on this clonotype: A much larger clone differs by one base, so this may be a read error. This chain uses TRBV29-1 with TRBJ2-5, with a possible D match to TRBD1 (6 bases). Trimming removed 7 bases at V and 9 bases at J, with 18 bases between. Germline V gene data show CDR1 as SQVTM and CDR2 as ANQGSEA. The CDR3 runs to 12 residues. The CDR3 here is CSGGPAEGAQYF. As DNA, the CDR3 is TGCAGCGGGGGACCGGCTGAGGGGGCCCAGTACTTC.

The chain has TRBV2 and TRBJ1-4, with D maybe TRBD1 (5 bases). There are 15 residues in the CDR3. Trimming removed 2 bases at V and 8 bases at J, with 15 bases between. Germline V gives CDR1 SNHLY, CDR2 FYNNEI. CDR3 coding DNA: TGTGCCAGCAGTGAACGGCGGGGGATCGGGGAAAAACTGTTTTTT. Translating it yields CASSERRGIGEKLFF.

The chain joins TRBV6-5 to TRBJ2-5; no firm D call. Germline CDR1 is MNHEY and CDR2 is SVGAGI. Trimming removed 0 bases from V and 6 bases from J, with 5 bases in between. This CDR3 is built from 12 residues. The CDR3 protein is CASSYSKQTQYF. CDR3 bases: TGTGCCAGCAGTTACTCGAAACAGACCCAGTACTTC.

CDR3 bases: TGTGCCAGCAGCATATCCGGGACAGGGGGCTGCTATGGCTACACCTTC. This sequence encodes CASSISGTGGCYGYTF. The chain joins TRBV21-1 to TRBJ1-2; TRBD1 is the table's D call, not checked against the DNA. TRBV21-1 is designated a pseudogene. The length of the CDR3 is 16 residues.

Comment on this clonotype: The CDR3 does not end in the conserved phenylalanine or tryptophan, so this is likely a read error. This CDR3 reads CASSYNPISGTDAQYL. The CDR3 coding sequence is TGTGCCAGCAGTTACAATCCCATTTCGGGCACAGATGCGCAGTATTTG. This chain links TRBV6-6 with TRBJ2-3; no definite D call. CDR1 is MNHNY and CDR2 is SVGAGI in the germline V gene (reference sequence). The CDR3 spans 16 residues.

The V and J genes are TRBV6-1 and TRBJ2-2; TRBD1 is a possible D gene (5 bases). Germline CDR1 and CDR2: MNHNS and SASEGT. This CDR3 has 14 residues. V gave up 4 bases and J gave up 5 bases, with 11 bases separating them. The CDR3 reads CASSGVRGTGELFF. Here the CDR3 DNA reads TGTGCCAGCAGTGGAGTAAGGGGTACCGGGGAGCTGTTTTTT.

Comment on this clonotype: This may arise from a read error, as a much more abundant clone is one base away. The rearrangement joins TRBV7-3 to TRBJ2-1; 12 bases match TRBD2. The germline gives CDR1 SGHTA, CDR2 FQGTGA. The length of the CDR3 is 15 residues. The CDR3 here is CANSQGLAGYNEQFF. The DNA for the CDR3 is TGTGCCAACAGCCAAGGACTAGCGGGATACAATGAGCAGTTCTTC.

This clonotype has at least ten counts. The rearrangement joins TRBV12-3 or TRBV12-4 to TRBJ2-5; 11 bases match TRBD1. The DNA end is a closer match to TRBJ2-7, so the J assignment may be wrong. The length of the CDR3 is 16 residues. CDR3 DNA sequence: TGTGCCAGCAGTTTTGGAGTTGGACAGGGGGCATTCGAGCAGTACTTC. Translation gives CASSFGVGQGAFEQYF.

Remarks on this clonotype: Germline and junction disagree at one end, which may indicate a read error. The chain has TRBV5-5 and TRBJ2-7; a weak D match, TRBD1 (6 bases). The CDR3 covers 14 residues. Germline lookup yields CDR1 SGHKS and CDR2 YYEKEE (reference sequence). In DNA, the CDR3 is TGTGCCAGCAGGTTGGACAGCGTGATGTACGAGCAGTACTTC. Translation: CASRLDSVMYEQYF.

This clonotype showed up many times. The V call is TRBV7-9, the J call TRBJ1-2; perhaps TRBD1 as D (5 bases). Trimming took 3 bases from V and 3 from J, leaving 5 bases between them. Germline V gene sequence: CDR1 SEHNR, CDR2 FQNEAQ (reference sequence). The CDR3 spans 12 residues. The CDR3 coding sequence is TGTGCCAGCAGCTTCAGGGACTATGGCTACACCTTC. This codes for CASSFRDYGYTF.